This T cell receptor (beta chain) was observed in a study of T-cell memory formation after mild COVID-19. CDR1 is KGHSH and CDR2 is LQKENI in the germline V gene. CDR3 length: 16 amino acids. Trimming removed 0 bases from V and 3 bases from J, with 12 bases in between. This clonotype has more than one count but fewer than ten. TCRdb re-derived calls from the 5' RACE reads in MiXCR, one entry per CDR3 protein. This sample carries some 150,000 distinct CDR3 sequences, around 5.8% of them seen once, and the ten largest clones take 2% to 2.5%. The receptor was isolated from an adult woman who had mild COVID-19 (a few samples of this study predate the infection). Cell type and time point are not known. Sequenced sample: PBMCs or a T cell subset sorted from them (not recorded which). V gene TRBV18 combines with J gene TRBJ2-4, with D uncertain. Here the CDR3 reads CASSPPLVQGKNIQYF. CDR3 nucleotides: TGTGCCAGCTCACCACCCCTTGTCCAAGGCAAAAACATTCAGTACTTC.